This entry is about one TCR beta chain. The data were taken from a study of shared clonotypes between healthy human individuals. Each subset's genomic DNA was split evenly across several immunoSEQ plates. The assay was immunoSEQ multiplex PCR, and TCRdb's table has in-frame clones only and misses some. The sample gives 550,000 to 850,000 clones, 72% of which show up once; under 2% is in the top ten. Looked up from germline, CDR1 is MGHRA and CDR2 is YSYEKL. Between the trimmed V and J ends, which lost 3 bases and 7 bases, there was a span of 16 bases. The CDR3 runs to 14 residues. The chain links TRBV4-1 to TRBJ2-7; no definite D call. The sequenced sample consisted of memory CD4+ T cells sorted from blood. Subset: CD45RA-negative fraction. This sequence originates from a woman under 40 in good health. The CDR3 coding sequence is TGCGCCAGCAGCCACCTGGACCGGACCCGAGAGCAGTACTTC. Translating gives CASSHLDRTREQYF.